The 11 T cell receptor beta chains below were found in one sample sequenced in a study of identical twins. Using its own MiXCR run on the 5' RACE reads, TCRdb lists one record per CDR3 protein. The data show about 250,000 distinct CDR3 sequences, with 7% to 8.5% seen just once and more than 5% held by the top ten. The sample was also linked to a second study, of yellow fever vaccine responses in identical twins.

What was sequenced was CD8+ T cells sorted from blood. Receptor source: a woman aged 18-30 years in good health.

In its sample, this clonotype was seen a few times. V is TRBV14 and J is TRBJ1-6; the match to TRBD1 covers 9 bases. Trimming took 0 bases from V and 6 from J; bases not matched to a gene: 0. The CDR3 sequence is 15 residues long. Germline V gene lookup returns CDR1 SGHDN and CDR2 FVKESK. For the CDR3, the DNA is TGTGCCAGCAGCCAAGAGACAGGGGGTAATTCACCCCTCCACTTT. This gives the protein CASSQETGGNSPLHF.

This clonotype was counted between two and nine times. The rearrangement links TRBV11-2 to TRBJ1-2, with D perhaps matching TRBD1 (5 bases). The CDR3 is 16 amino acids. CDR1 and CDR2 from the germline V gene are SGHAT and FQNNGV. The germline V and J ends were trimmed by 1 base and 6 bases, with 18 bases remaining between them. The CDR3 here is CASSLGRGGFSDGYTF. The CDR3 DNA is TGTGCCAGCAGCTTAGGGAGGGGCGGCTTCTCGGATGGCTACACCTTC. Filled out from reference TRBV11-2 and TRBJ1-2, the complete variable domain reads EAGVAQSPRYKIIEKRQSVAFWCNPISGHATLYWYQQILGQGPKLLIQFQNNGVVDDSQLPKDRFSAERLKGVDSTLKIQPAKLEDSAVYLCASSLGRGGFSDGYTFGSGTRLTVV.

In this sample, this clonotype turned up a few times. The chain has TRBV12-3 or TRBV12-4 and TRBJ2-3; 8 nucleotides agree with TRBD2. Trimming took 4 bases from V and 2 from J; bases not matched to a gene: 8. The CDR3 totals 16 residues. CDR3 nucleotides: TGTGCCAGCAGTTCAGGGACTAGAAGCGTCACAGATACGCAGTATTTT. Amino acids: CASSSGTRSVTDTQYF.

V usage is TRBV25-1 and J usage is TRBJ1-6; D is ambiguous. The CDR3 is made up of 14 amino acids. V lost 6 bases to trimming and J lost 6 bases, with 12 bases between them. Germline loops: CDR1 MGHDK, CDR2 SYGVNS. CDR3 loop: CASRDLDFNSPLHF. Written as DNA, the CDR3 is TGTGCCAGCAGGGACCTGGATTTTAATTCACCCCTCCACTTT. The variable domain in full, with the rest retrieved from reference TRBV25-1 and TRBJ1-6, is EADIYQTPRYLVIGTGKKITLECSQTMGHDKMYWYQQDPGMELHLIHYSYGVNSTEKGDLSSESTVSRIRTEHFPLTLESARPSHTSQYLCASRDLDFNSPLHFGNGTRLTVT.

The chain joins TRBV6-1 to TRBJ2-7; perhaps TRBD2 as D (5 bases). This CDR3 region has 16 residues. Per germline, CDR1 MNHNS and CDR2 SASEGT. V shed 6 bases and J shed 2 bases, with 20 bases lying between them. DNA for the CDR3: TGTGCCAGCAGCCCCACATCGGACTGGTTGCCCTACGAGCAGTACGTC. Amino acid sequence: CASSPTSDWLPYEQYV.

This clonotype was seen ten or more times. The V and J genes are TRBV28 and TRBJ2-5, with 7 bases that match TRBD1. The CDR3 sequence is 14 residues long. V shed 7 bases and J 3 bases; nucleotides not matched to a gene: 8. Germline assignment: CDR1 MDHEN and CDR2 SYDVKM. The CDR3 DNA reads as TGTGCCAGCACCGAACCCCAGGGGGAAGAGACCCAGTACTTC. It codes for CASTEPQGEETQYF. The full variable domain, with the rest looked up from reference TRBV28 and TRBJ2-5, is DVKVTQSSRYLVKRTGEKVFLECVQDMDHENMFWYRQDPGLGLRLIYFSYDVKMKEKGDIPEGYSVSREKKERFSLILESASTNQTSMYLCASTEPQGEETQYFGPGTRLLVL.

V is TRBV4-1 and J is TRBJ2-5; perhaps TRBD1 as D (5 bases). V dropped 4 bases and J dropped 0 bases, with 12 bases sitting between them. This CDR3 is 15 amino acids long. Germline values: CDR1 MGHRA, CDR2 YSYEKL. The CDR3 loop is CASSPYTGDQETQYF. The CDR3 DNA reads TGCGCCAGCAGCCCATATACAGGAGACCAAGAGACCCAGTACTTC.

This clonotype was counted a few times. The V gene is TRBV20-1, the J gene TRBJ2-1, with D tentatively TRBD1 or TRBD2 (6 bases each). Germline values: CDR1 DFQATT, CDR2 SNEGSKA (reference sequence). CDR3 length: 17 residues. V shed 0 bases and J shed 7 bases, with 22 bases lying between them. This CDR3 is CSAREVFSWGDINEQFF. CDR3 in DNA: TGCAGTGCTAGAGAAGTATTTTCCTGGGGGGACATAAATGAGCAGTTCTTC.

This clonotype showed up just a few times. CDR3 sequence (DNA): TGTGCCAGCAGCTTATTAGGGGTGTATCAGCCCCAGCATTTT. This translates into CASSLLGVYQPQHF. V is TRBV7-8 and J is TRBJ1-5; D possibly corresponds to TRBD1 (5 bases). Germline values: CDR1 SGHVS, CDR2 FQNEAQ. This CDR3 contains 14 residues. Trimming cost V 2 bases and J 5 bases, with 10 bases left between them.

This clonotype was detected many times. The chain has TRBV27 and TRBJ2-7, with a possible D match to TRBD2 (5 bases). Trimming removed 2 bases at V and 2 bases at J, with 16 bases between. The germline gives CDR1 MNHEY, CDR2 SMNVEV (reference sequence). This CDR3 is 16 amino acids long. CDR3 DNA: TGTGCCAGCAGTTTAGAAGGCGGGTTGGGCGCCTACGAGCAGTACTTC. Amino acid sequence: CASSLEGGLGAYEQYF.

The chain couples TRBV3-1 to TRBJ1-1; a weak D match, TRBD1 (5 bases). The V gene lost 1 base and the J gene lost 6 bases, with 9 bases spanning the gap. Germline V gene data show CDR1 as LGHDT and CDR2 as YNNKEL (reference sequence). This CDR3 has 13 amino acids. The CDR3 DNA reads TGTGCCAGCAGCCAAGGAGAGGGGCCTGAAGCTTTCTTT. It specifies CASSQGEGPEAFF.